This T cell receptor beta chain is from a study of siplizumab effects on memory and regulatory T cells. Study-level results: To unstimulated subsets, only a minor fraction of alloreactive clones could be mapped.

Method: immunoSEQ multiplex PCR; TCRdb's copy keeps in-frame clones and lacks some. The sample contains around 100,000 clones, 92% of which appear only once. This CDR3 comprises 15 residues. Germline CDR1 SGHRS, CDR2 YFSETQ. With V trimmed by 5 bases and J by 1 base, 7 bases remained unmatched. Remarks on this clone: Antigen: not known.

The rearrangement uses TRBV5-1 and TRBJ1-1; 8 bases line up with TRBD1. Specimen: non-Treg CD4+ T cells sorted from blood. The sequence was obtained from a human donor in good health. CDR3 loop: CASRPGQGGNTEAFF. Here the CDR3 DNA reads TGCGCCAGCAGACCTGGACAGGGTGGGAACACTGAAGCTTTCTTT.